A selection of T cell receptor beta chains follows, all from one sample in a study of T cells after yellow fever vaccination. TCRdb used MiXCR to reprocess the 5' RACE reads, holding one entry per CDR3 protein. Of a few hundred thousand distinct CDR3 sequences in the sample, 8.7% were seen once. The sample consisted of PBMCs, taken on the day of the first yellow fever vaccination. The receptors were gathered from a young man who received the YFV17D yellow fever vaccine. Both conserved end residues are part of each CDR3. A D gene is named only where the DNA matches it firmly. Some rows mark clone size as missing; the rest say once, few, many or name a class of expanded clone.

clone size: many; D gene: .; J gene: TRBJ1-6; V gene: TRBV12-3/TRBV12-4; CDR3 protein: CASSPEYNSPLHF; CDR3 DNA: TGTGCCAGCAGTCCAGAGTATAATTCACCCCTCCACTTT
clone size: few; D gene: .; J gene: TRBJ1-5; V gene: TRBV7-6; CDR3 protein: CASSLGGRSQPQHF; CDR3 DNA: TGTGCCAGCAGCTTAGGGGGTAGAAGTCAGCCCCAGCATTTT
clone size: .; D gene: .; J gene: TRBJ2-2; V gene: TRBV7-9; CDR3 protein: CATPTGTSNTGELFF; CDR3 DNA: TGTGCCACCCCGACAGGAACCTCGAACACCGGGGAGCTGTTTTTT
clone size: .; D gene: .; J gene: TRBJ1-2; V gene: TRBV5-6; CDR3 protein: CASSLGTPRNGYTF; CDR3 DNA: TGTGCCAGCAGCTTGGGGACACCCCGGAATGGCTACACCTTC
clone size: few; D gene: .; J gene: TRBJ2-4; V gene: TRBV3-1; CDR3 protein: CASSQDLGGLAKNIQYF; CDR3 DNA: TGTGCCAGCAGCCAAGATCTTGGAGGGCTAGCCAAAAACATTCAGTACTTC
clone size: .; D gene: .; J gene: TRBJ2-3; V gene: TRBV29-1; CDR3 protein: CSGGGGQSDTQYF; CDR3 DNA: TGCAGCGGAGGGGGGGGACAGTCAGATACGCAGTATTTT
clone size: few; D gene: .; J gene: TRBJ2-7; V gene: TRBV6-2/TRBV6-3; CDR3 protein: CASSDRGRAVYF; CDR3 DNA: TGTGCCAGCAGTGACCGCGGCAGGGCCGTATACTTC
clone size: .; D gene: .; J gene: TRBJ1-6; V gene: TRBV5-1; CDR3 protein: CASSPLLGGSPLHF; CDR3 DNA: TGCGCCAGCAGCCCCCTCCTTGGTGGGTCACCCCTCCACTTT
clone size: .; D gene: .; J gene: TRBJ2-3; V gene: TRBV5-1; CDR3 protein: CASSRAGLRQYF; CDR3 DNA: TGCGCCAGCAGCCGGGCGGGTCTGAGGCAGTATTTT
clone size: .; D gene: TRBD1; J gene: TRBJ1-1; V gene: TRBV4-3; CDR3 protein: CASSLDRGGTEVFF; CDR3 DNA: TGCGCCAGCAGCCTGGACAGGGGAGGGACTGAAGTTTTCTTT
clone size: many; D gene: TRBD2; J gene: TRBJ2-3; V gene: TRBV7-2; CDR3 protein: CASSPLSGDTQYF; CDR3 DNA: TGTGCCAGCAGCCCCCTTAGCGGGGATACGCAGTATTTT
clone size: .; D gene: .; J gene: TRBJ1-1; V gene: TRBV20-1; CDR3 protein: CSARSSLKNTEAFF; CDR3 DNA: TGCAGTGCTAGGTCCTCACTGAAGAACACTGAAGCTTTCTTT
clone size: .; D gene: TRBD1; J gene: TRBJ2-7; V gene: TRBV12-3/TRBV12-4; CDR3 protein: CASRQGSYEQYF; CDR3 DNA: TGTGCCAGCCGACAGGGGTCCTACGAGCAGTACTTC
clone size: .; D gene: TRBD1; J gene: TRBJ2-6; V gene: TRBV25-1; CDR3 protein: CASSEGQGRSGANVLTF; CDR3 DNA: TGTGCCAGCAGTGAGGGACAGGGAAGGTCCGGGGCCAACGTCCTGACTTTC
clone size: .; D gene: TRBD1; J gene: TRBJ2-2; V gene: TRBV11-1; CDR3 protein: CASSFPRDRGSHTGELFF; CDR3 DNA: TGTGCCAGCAGCTTCCCTCGGGACAGGGGGTCCCACACCGGGGAGCTGTTTTTT
clone size: .; D gene: .; J gene: TRBJ2-1; V gene: TRBV29-1; CDR3 protein: CNALPGGSYNEQFF; CDR3 DNA: TGCAACGCCCTGCCCGGGGGATCCTACAATGAGCAGTTCTTC
clone size: many; D gene: .; J gene: TRBJ2-5; V gene: TRBV3-1; CDR3 protein: CASSQVRETQYF; CDR3 DNA: TGTGCCAGCAGCCAAGTCAGGGAGACCCAGTACTTC
clone size: many; D gene: TRBD1; J gene: TRBJ2-1; V gene: TRBV4-3; CDR3 protein: CASGGTGFTAVF; CDR3 DNA: TGCGCCAGCGGAGGGACAGGGTTTACAGCAGTCTTC
clone size: .; D gene: TRBD2; J gene: TRBJ2-7; V gene: TRBV5-1; CDR3 protein: CASSLAGRAADEQYF; CDR3 DNA: TGCGCCAGCAGCTTGGCCGGGAGGGCCGCTGACGAGCAGTACTTC
clone size: few; D gene: .; J gene: TRBJ2-2; V gene: TRBV19; CDR3 protein: CASSTYRDHTGELFF; CDR3 DNA: TGTGCCAGTAGTACCTACAGAGACCACACCGGGGAGCTGTTTTTT
clone size: .; D gene: TRBD1; J gene: TRBJ1-5; V gene: TRBV7-2; CDR3 protein: CASSPRGQDSNQPQHF; CDR3 DNA: TGTGCCAGCAGTCCGAGAGGACAGGATAGCAATCAGCCCCAGCATTTT
clone size: .; D gene: TRBD1; J gene: TRBJ1-1; V gene: TRBV18; CDR3 protein: CASSEEQGANTEAFF; CDR3 DNA: TGTGCCAGCTCAGAGGAACAGGGGGCGAACACTGAAGCTTTCTTT
clone size: many; D gene: .; J gene: TRBJ2-2; V gene: TRBV3-1; CDR3 protein: CASSPNGGELFF; CDR3 DNA: TGTGCCAGCAGTCCCAATGGCGGGGAGCTGTTTTTT
clone size: many; D gene: .; J gene: TRBJ1-1; V gene: TRBV5-1; CDR3 protein: CASSFGQENTEAFF; CDR3 DNA: TGCGCCAGCAGCTTCGGCCAGGAGAACACTGAAGCTTTCTTT
clone size: few; D gene: .; J gene: TRBJ2-2; V gene: TRBV7-8; CDR3 protein: CASSLDFTSNTGELFF; CDR3 DNA: TGTGCCAGCAGCTTAGACTTTACTTCGAACACCGGGGAGCTGTTTTTT
clone size: .; D gene: TRBD2; J gene: TRBJ2-3; V gene: TRBV6-2/TRBV6-3; CDR3 protein: CASSYRTSGGIQADTQYF; CDR3 DNA: TGTGCCAGCAGTTACCGGACTAGCGGGGGGATTCAAGCAGATACGCAGTATTTT
clone size: few; D gene: .; J gene: TRBJ2-1; V gene: TRBV12-5; CDR3 protein: CASGVRDTRSYNEQFF; CDR3 DNA: TGTGCTAGTGGTGTACGGGACACCCGTTCCTACAATGAGCAGTTCTTC
clone size: few; D gene: .; J gene: TRBJ1-5; V gene: TRBV7-9; CDR3 protein: CASSSQGDGNQPQHF; CDR3 DNA: TGTGCCAGCAGCTCTCAAGGGGATGGCAATCAGCCCCAGCATTTT
clone size: .; D gene: .; J gene: TRBJ2-1; V gene: TRBV14; CDR3 protein: CASSQFLRWEQFF; CDR3 DNA: TGTGCCAGCAGCCAATTCCTCCGGTGGGAGCAGTTCTTC
clone size: .; D gene: .; J gene: TRBJ1-2; V gene: TRBV6-6; CDR3 protein: CASNHLRGPGTF; CDR3 DNA: TGTGCCAGCAACCACCTCAGGGGCCCGGGGACCTTC
clone size: few; D gene: .; J gene: TRBJ2-5; V gene: TRBV28; CDR3 protein: CASRPRLVFETQYF; CDR3 DNA: TGTGCCAGCAGACCCCGACTGGTTTTCGAGACCCAGTACTTC
clone size: few; D gene: TRBD2; J gene: TRBJ2-5; V gene: TRBV5-1; CDR3 protein: CASSLVPGREETQYF; CDR3 DNA: TGCGCCAGCAGCTTGGTTCCGGGGCGGGAGGAGACCCAGTACTTC
clone size: many; D gene: TRBD1; J gene: TRBJ2-6; V gene: TRBV29-1; CDR3 protein: CSVRQHQGESSGANVLTF; CDR3 DNA: TGCAGCGTTCGACAACATCAGGGGGAGAGCTCTGGGGCCAACGTCCTGACTTTC
clone size: .; D gene: TRBD1; J gene: TRBJ1-6; V gene: TRBV4-3; CDR3 protein: CASSQDRGNSPLHF; CDR3 DNA: TGCGCCAGCAGCCAGGACAGGGGAAATTCACCCCTCCACTTT
clone size: .; D gene: .; J gene: TRBJ2-3; V gene: TRBV5-8; CDR3 protein: CASSGGRQPSTDTQYF; CDR3 DNA: TGTGCCAGCAGCGGGGGCCGACAGCCTAGCACAGATACGCAGTATTTT
clone size: many; D gene: .; J gene: TRBJ1-5; V gene: TRBV12-3/TRBV12-4; CDR3 protein: CASSLSQSNQPQHF; CDR3 DNA: TGTGCCAGCAGTTTAAGTCAGAGCAATCAGCCCCAGCATTTT
clone size: few; D gene: .; J gene: TRBJ2-2; V gene: TRBV5-1; CDR3 protein: CASSLGQIRLTGELFF; CDR3 DNA: TGCGCCAGCAGCTTGGGCCAGATCCGACTCACCGGGGAGCTGTTTTTT
clone size: few; D gene: .; J gene: TRBJ2-3; V gene: TRBV29-1; CDR3 protein: CSDITDTQYF; CDR3 DNA: TGCAGCGATATCACAGATACGCAGTATTTT
clone size: .; D gene: .; J gene: TRBJ1-1; V gene: TRBV19; CDR3 protein: CASRVRTTNTEAFF; CDR3 DNA: TGTGCCAGTAGAGTTAGGACAACCAACACTGAAGCTTTCTTT
clone size: .; D gene: .; J gene: TRBJ1-2; V gene: TRBV30; CDR3 protein: CAWSQSGSGYGYTF; CDR3 DNA: TGTGCCTGGAGCCAGTCGGGGTCCGGCTATGGCTACACCTTC
clone size: few; D gene: TRBD2; J gene: TRBJ2-1; V gene: TRBV3-1; CDR3 protein: CASSQGTGTSGGNEQFF; CDR3 DNA: TGTGCCAGCAGCCAGGGAACCGGGACTAGCGGGGGGAATGAGCAGTTCTTC